These 3 T cell receptor beta chains originate from one sample sequenced in a study of cytomegalovirus exposure and HLA in healthy donors. The study ran its PCR with 60 Vbeta and 13 Jbeta primers. The protocol was immunoSEQ multiplex PCR, while the TCRdb copy is restricted to in-frame clones and leaves out a portion. The sample shows some 140,000 clones, around 79% of them seen only once. Sample: PBMCs. Receptors originate from a young man in good health and CMV-seropositive.

This chain links TRBV6-5 with TRBJ2-7, with TRBD1 identical over 9 bases. The V and J ends lost 6 bases and 0 bases, in that order; junction bases with no gene match: 6. The CDR3 runs to 15 residues. Germline CDR1 is MNHEY and CDR2 is SVGAGI. The chain's CDR3 is CASSRQGDLSYEQYF. Written as DNA, the CDR3 is TGTGCCAGCAGCAGACAGGGGGATCTCTCCTACGAGCAGTACTTC.

For the CDR3, the DNA is TGTGCCAGCAGCCCGAGTTGGGAGAGGGACTCTGGAAACACCATATATTTT. Protein product: CASSPSWERDSGNTIYF. The chain joins TRBV9 to TRBJ1-3; no reliable D call. CDR3 length: 17 amino acids. Per the germline V gene, CDR1 is SGDLS and CDR2 is YYNGEE. V lost 4 bases and J 0 bases, leaving 17 bases between the germline ends. The entire variable domain, with the rest obtained from reference TRBV9 and TRBJ1-3, is as follows: DSGVTQTPKHLITATGQRVTLRCSPRSGDLSVYWYQQSLDQGLQFLIQYYNGEERAKGNILERFSAQQFPDLHSELNLSSLELGDSALYFCASSPSWERDSGNTIYFGEGSWLTVV.

This chain uses TRBV7-2 with TRBJ1-1, with a tentative D call TRBD1 (5 bases). The CDR3 is 14 amino acids. With 5 bases removed from V and 4 bases from J, the gap between germline ends came to 14 bases. Germline V lookup: CDR1 SGHTA, CDR2 FQGNSA. This chain's CDR3 is CASSVQGVSTEAFF. For the CDR3, the DNA is TGTGCCAGCAGCGTCCAAGGGGTGAGCACTGAAGCTTTCTTT.